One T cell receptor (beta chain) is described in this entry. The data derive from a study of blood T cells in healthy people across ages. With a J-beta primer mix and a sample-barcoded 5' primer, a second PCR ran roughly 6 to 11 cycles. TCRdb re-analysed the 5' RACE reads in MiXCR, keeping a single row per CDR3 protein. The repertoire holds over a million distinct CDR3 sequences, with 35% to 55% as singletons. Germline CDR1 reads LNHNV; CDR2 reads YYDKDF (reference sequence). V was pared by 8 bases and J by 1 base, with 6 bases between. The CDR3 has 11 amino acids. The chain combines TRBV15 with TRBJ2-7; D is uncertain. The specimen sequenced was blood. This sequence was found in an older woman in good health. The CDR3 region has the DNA TGTGCCACCGGGCGATCCTACGAGCAGTACTTC. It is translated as CATGRSYEQYF. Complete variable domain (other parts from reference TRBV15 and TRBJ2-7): DAMVIQNPRYQVTQFGKPVTLSCSQTLNHNVMYWYQQKSSQAPKLLFHYYDKDFNNEADTPDNFQSRRPNTSFCFLDIRSPGLGDTAMYLCATGRSYEQYFGPGTRLTVT.